The 20 T cell receptor beta chains below all came from one sample that was sequenced in a study of T cells in Graves' hyperthyroidism and ophthalmopathy. TCR beta CDR3 regions were amplified from RNA. Carried out on the TCR CDR3, a first-round RT-PCR used the HTBI primer set. Each CDR3 protein is one row after TCRdb ran MiXCR on the multiplex PCR reads. This table has 200,000 to 300,000 distinct CDR3 sequences, less than 20% appearing once. The sequencing input was blood. Source of these receptors: a woman under 30 with Graves' ophthalmopathy.

Details on this clonotype: Just one base apart from a much larger clone, this may be a read error. This chain uses TRBV27 with TRBJ2-5; the D gene is possibly TRBD2 (5 bases). The J call may be faulty, since TRBJ2-1 better matches the DNA end. The CDR3 runs 16 residues. Germline-derived CDR1 and CDR2 are MNHEY and SMNVEV (reference sequence). The CDR3 region has the DNA TGTGCCAGCAGTTTCGTGGGCCGAGGGATTCAAGAGACCCAGTTCTTC. Protein: CASSFVGRGIQETQFF.

This clonotype occurred many times. The chain carries TRBV24-1 and TRBJ2-1, with a weak D call TRBD2 (5 bases). This CDR3 region has 17 residues. Germline V gives CDR1 KGHDR, CDR2 SFDVKD. V was trimmed by 3 bases and J by 6 bases, leaving 20 bases between them. The CDR3 loop reads CATSDPDWTVGVNEQFF. DNA of the CDR3: TGTGCCACCAGTGATCCAGACTGGACTGTTGGTGTCAATGAGCAGTTCTTC.

This clonotype was recorded at least ten times. The chain recombines TRBV24-1 with TRBJ2-2; D could derive from TRBD1 or TRBD2 (5 bases each). This CDR3 is 14 amino acids long. Per germline, CDR1 KGHDR and CDR2 SFDVKD. Trimming removed 8 bases from V and 0 bases from J, with 9 bases in between. The CDR3 protein is CATNSGPNTGELFF. The CDR3 nucleotides are TGTGCCACCAATTCGGGGCCGAACACCGGGGAGCTGTTTTTT.

This clonotype came up a few times. The gene calls are TRBV5-4 and TRBJ2-3; TRBD1 agrees at 10 bases. V shed 0 bases, J shed 2 bases, and the junction held 3 bases outside the gene matches. The germline V gene has CDR1 SGHNT and CDR2 YYREEE (reference sequence). The CDR3 totals 16 residues. The CDR3 DNA is TGTGCCAGCAGCTTGGCTGGGACAGGGGTCACAGATACGCAGTATTTT. Its translation is CASSLAGTGVTDTQYF. Variable domain in full (rest from reference TRBV5-4 and TRBJ2-3): ETGVTQSPTHLIKTRGQQVTLRCSSQSGHNTVSWYQQALGQGPQFIFQYYREEENGRGNFPPRFSGLQFPNYSSELNVNALELDDSALYLCASSLAGTGVTDTQYFGPGTRLTVL.

This clonotype was seen repeatedly, ten times or more. V and J are TRBV12-5 and TRBJ1-4; 8 positions agree with TRBD1. CDR1 LGHNT and CDR2 FRNRAP come from the germline V gene. Trimming took 5 bases from V and 12 from J; bases not matched to a gene: 14. This CDR3 spans 15 amino acids. The CDR3 loop reads CASGLGTGNERELFF. In nucleotides, the CDR3 is TGTGCTAGTGGTCTAGGGACAGGAAATGAAAGGGAACTGTTTTTT.

The genes are TRBV6-1 and TRBJ2-1; 7 nucleotides align to TRBD2. Losses at the gene ends were 1 base for V and 6 bases for J; bases not matched to a gene: 12. Per germline, CDR1 MNHNS and CDR2 SASEGT. The CDR3 is 17 amino acids. CDR3 loop: CASSEVGGIRVRNEQFF. The CDR3 DNA sequence: TGTGCCAGCAGTGAAGTGGGGGGGATCCGGGTTCGCAATGAGCAGTTCTTC.

This clonotype was counted a few times. This chain uses TRBV20-1 with TRBJ2-7; 8 positions match TRBD1. CDR1 is DFQATT and CDR2 is SNEGSKA in the germline V gene (reference sequence). The CDR3 sequence is 16 residues long. V gave up 3 bases and J gave up 0 bases; unmatched junction bases: 10. The CDR3: CSARSPGQGFSYEQYF. The CDR3 nucleotides read TGCAGTGCTAGGAGCCCCGGACAGGGATTCTCCTACGAGCAGTACTTC.

This chain connects TRBV11-2 to TRBJ2-1; TRBD1 matches at 8 bases. CDR3 length: 15 amino acids. Germline-derived CDR1 and CDR2 are SGHAT and FQNNGV. Unmatched junction bases numbered 4, after V lost 1 base and J lost 5 bases. The chain's CDR3 is CASSLARGQDNEQFF. For the CDR3, the DNA is TGTGCCAGCAGCTTAGCACGGGGACAGGACAATGAGCAGTTCTTC.

At least ten counts were recorded for this clonotype. The V call is TRBV27, the J call TRBJ2-7; D not resolved. CDR1 is MNHEY and CDR2 is SMNVEV in the germline V gene (reference sequence). The V and J ends lost 0 bases and 6 bases respectively, with 9 bases between them. CDR3 size: 13 residues. The CDR3 bases are TGTGCCAGCAGTTTATCAGGGAAGGTCGAGCAGTACTTC. Residues: CASSLSGKVEQYF.

The chain employs TRBV10-3 and TRBJ2-1, with 12 bases identical to TRBD2. V was pared by 2 bases and J by 6 bases, with 5 bases of the junction left unmatched. Germline CDR1 ENHRY, CDR2 SYGVKD. The CDR3 covers 16 residues. CDR3 bases: TGTGCCATCAGTGAGCCGACTAGCGGGAGTCCCAATGAGCAGTTCTTC. Its translation is CAISEPTSGSPNEQFF.

This clonotype was seen ten or more times. The genes are TRBV27 and TRBJ2-5; D is uncertain. CDR3 size: 13 residues. Deletions cut 0 bases from V and 5 bases from J, with 7 bases between. Per germline, CDR1 MNHEY and CDR2 SMNVEV (reference sequence). The CDR3 is CASSLSILETQYF. In DNA form, the CDR3 reads TGTGCCAGCAGTTTATCGATCCTTGAGACCCAGTACTTC.

With respect to this clonotype: A much larger clone sits a single nucleotide away, making a read error possible. V is TRBV20-1 and J is TRBJ2-1; 13 nucleotides agree with TRBD2. The V gene end was trimmed by 7 bases and the J gene end by 12 bases; junction bases not matched to a gene: 9. Germline lookup yields CDR1 DFQATT and CDR2 SNEGSKA (reference sequence). The length of the CDR3 is 13 residues. The CDR3 DNA reads as TGCAGTGAGGGAGGACTAGCGGGAGCGGGGCAGTTCTTC. This gives the protein CSEGGLAGAGQFF.

This clonotype was picked up many times. The rearrangement uses TRBV7-8 and TRBJ2-1; D perhaps matches TRBD2 (6 bases). CDR3 length equals 15 residues. From germline, CDR1 is SGHVS and CDR2 FQNEAQ. Trimming stripped 4 bases from V and 1 base from J, with 11 bases between. In nucleotides, the CDR3 is TGTGCCAGCAGCTCCCCGGGGGTTTCCTACAATGAGCAGTTCTTC. Protein sequence: CASSSPGVSYNEQFF.

This clonotype was found many times. The gene calls are TRBV2 and TRBJ1-4; 11 bases map to TRBD1. Trimming took 3 bases from V and 7 from J; bases not matched to a gene: 4. Germline loops: CDR1 SNHLY, CDR2 FYNNEI. This CDR3 is built from 15 residues. CDR3 coding DNA: TGTGCCAGCAGTGATGAGGGGACAGGGGGTGAAAAACTGTTTTTT. Amino acids: CASSDEGTGGEKLFF.

This clonotype was seen only a few times. The J gene is TRBJ1-5, the V gene TRBV19; the D gene is possibly TRBD1 (5 bases). CDR1 LNHDA and CDR2 SQIVND come from the germline V gene (reference sequence). This CDR3 region has 15 residues. Trimming took 4 bases from V and 6 from J, leaving 16 bases between them. The CDR3 region is CASSTAGGRGQPQHF. CDR3 in DNA: TGTGCCAGTAGTACCGCCGGGGGGAGAGGTCAGCCCCAGCATTTT. Full variable domain (rest looked up from reference TRBV19 and TRBJ1-5): DGGITQSPKYLFRKEGQNVTLSCEQNLNHDAMYWYRQDPGQGLRLIYYSQIVNDFQKGDIAEGYSVSREKKESFPLTVTSAQKNPTAFYLCASSTAGGRGQPQHFGDGTRLSIL.

This clonotype has at least ten counts. This chain joins TRBV5-5 and TRBJ1-1; D might be TRBD1 (5 bases). The CDR3 is made up of 14 amino acids. Trimming removed 4 bases from V and 5 bases from J, with 15 bases in between. CDR1 and CDR2 from the germline V gene are SGHKS and YYEKEE (reference sequence). The DNA for the CDR3 is TGTGCCAGCAGCCTCCGACAAACAGGTACTGAAGCTTTCTTT. It codes for CASSLRQTGTEAFF.

The sample holds many counts of this clonotype. CDR3 nucleotides: TGTGCCAGCAGTGAATTGGGGGGAGCCCCGAGGCAGTACTTC. This gives the protein CASSELGGAPRQYF. The chain employs TRBV6-1 and TRBJ2-7; tentatively, D is TRBD2 (6 bases). Trimming shortened V by 2 bases and J by 9 bases, and 17 bases separated the two germline ends. This CDR3 spans 14 amino acids. Germline CDR1 reads MNHNS; CDR2 reads SASEGT.

The sample holds a few counts of this clonotype. The chain uses TRBV12-5 and TRBJ2-3, with TRBD2 matching over 7 bases. V shed 4 bases and J 3 bases; nucleotides not matched to a gene: 13. The germline V gene encodes CDR1 LGHNT and CDR2 FRNRAP. The CDR3 is 17 residues long. The CDR3 sequence: CASGWDNSGRLTDTQYF. The CDR3 DNA follows: TGTGCTAGTGGTTGGGATAATAGCGGGCGGCTTACAGATACGCAGTATTTT.

This clonotype was picked up many times. J is TRBJ1-1 and V is TRBV7-9; D perhaps matches TRBD1 (5 bases). The length of the CDR3 is 14 residues. Trimming stripped 1 base from V and 5 bases from J, with 11 bases between. Germline V lookup: CDR1 SEHNR, CDR2 FQNEAQ (reference sequence). CDR3: CASSLGGDGTEAFF. For the CDR3, the DNA is TGTGCCAGCAGCTTAGGGGGGGACGGAACTGAAGCTTTCTTT.

There are many counts of this clonotype. The chain is built from TRBV24-1 and TRBJ2-3; the D gene is possibly TRBD2 (6 bases). The V gene's germline CDR1 is KGHDR and CDR2 SFDVKD. The germline V and J ends were trimmed by 3 bases and 0 bases, with 24 bases remaining between them. The length of the CDR3 is 20 residues. DNA for the CDR3: TGTGCCACCAGTGATCCGAGCCGGACTACGCGCCACTCTAGCACAGATACGCAGTATTTT. Translation: CATSDPSRTTRHSSTDTQYF.